This TCR beta chain was recorded in a study of shared clonotypes between healthy human individuals. Assay: immunoSEQ multiplex PCR; the TCRdb copy retains only in-frame clones and omits some. The sample holds 2 million to 2.5 million clones; almost 96% are singletons and the top ten take approximately 0.13%. This clone came up once. Its antigen is unidentified. Trimming at V came to 7 bases and at J to 7 bases, leaving 13 bases not matched to a gene. The CDR3 is 15 amino acids. The germline V gene encodes CDR1 MNHNS and CDR2 SASEGT. Study outcomes and limitations: What rarefaction showed was incomplete sorted-subset sequencing despite large depth.

The clonotype originates from a man aged 18 to 29 in good health. The sequenced sample consisted of naive CD4+ T cells sorted from blood. Subset specified: CD45RA+ positively selected. V gene TRBV6-1 combines with J gene TRBJ2-5; TRBD1 matches 9 bases. The CDR3 region has the DNA TGTGCCAGCATCTCCGGGACAGGGACGTTCGGGACCCAGTACTTC. It is translated as CASISGTGTFGTQYF.